This entry is about one TCR beta chain. Its target antigen remains unknown. No per-base quality is available; no much larger clone lies one base away. These data belong to a study of blood T cell repertoires in COVID-19 (dated by TCRdb to about 2020). Broadly, across the study: Samples covering the acute and convalescent phases of COVID-19 were provided by collaborators in the United States, Italy and Spain. The material from the prospective study consisted of cDNA or gDNA derived from T cells, B-cell-depleted T cells, or PBMCs. Deeply sampled blood TCRbeta repertoires from subjects exposed to, actively infected with, or recovered from COVID-19 were included in the dataset. A freely available public database, intended as a resource for researchers studying the immune response to SARS-CoV-2, is where the repertoires were released. Samples were obtained from the ongoing ImmuneRACE study (first 160 participants) and from 1,254 subjects provided by 6 global collaborators. Sample metadata almost always included a de-identified subject ID, COVID-19 status, age in years and sex. Where available, HLA class I and class II types were taken from metadata supplied by the sample provider and were not determined by assay-based typing. Results the study describes overall, beyond this receptor: Clinical and demographic metadata were provided uncurated, with the amount varying by source and participant.

At one collaborating source in Seattle, patients were enrolled during active infection and were followed longitudinally through the course of disease. Collaborating institutions collected whole blood in K2EDTA tubes following their own protocols. For TCRbeta analysis, collaborator samples were shipped as frozen whole blood, as isolated PBMCs, or as DNA extracted from either sample type. TCRbeta CDR3 regions were amplified from genomic DNA using the immunoSEQ Assay, a bias-controlled multiplex PCR. Concerning the study's data processing: The number of nucleated cells in each sample was estimated by amplification of reference gene primers within the assay. To quantify the absolute abundance of each unique TCRbeta CDR3 rearrangement, sequence reads were collapsed and filtered. For each sample, productive Simpson clonality was calculated as the square root of Simpson's diversity index over productive rearrangements. Sourced from immuneACCESS, this table was stored by TCRdb with only in-frame sequences that have V and J called. A share of the clones is absent; for the studies checked, an unresolved V gene accounts for under half, and the remainder has no known explanation. V, J and clone size reflect that table, while D and trimming were determined from the DNA. For this sample the table gives 300,000 to 350,000 clones, of which 80% to 95% were detected only once. The biggest ten clones account for roughly 6.8% of the sample.

The CDR3 sequence holds 13 residues, the cysteine and phenylalanine included. The only DNA kept is the CDR3, 39 bases in frame from the first base. The V and J ends are trimmed by 6 bases and 2 bases, leaving 9 bases between them. This receptor was taken from a woman in her thirties with COVID-19, enrolled during active disease. Recombination joined TRBV12-3 or TRBV12-4 with TRBJ2-3, with a weak D call of TRBD2 (5 bases match). The specimen sequenced was peripheral blood. The sequenced DNA: TGTGCCAGCAGAGAACTAGTCACAGATACGCAGTATTTT. The resulting protein is CASRELVTDTQYF.